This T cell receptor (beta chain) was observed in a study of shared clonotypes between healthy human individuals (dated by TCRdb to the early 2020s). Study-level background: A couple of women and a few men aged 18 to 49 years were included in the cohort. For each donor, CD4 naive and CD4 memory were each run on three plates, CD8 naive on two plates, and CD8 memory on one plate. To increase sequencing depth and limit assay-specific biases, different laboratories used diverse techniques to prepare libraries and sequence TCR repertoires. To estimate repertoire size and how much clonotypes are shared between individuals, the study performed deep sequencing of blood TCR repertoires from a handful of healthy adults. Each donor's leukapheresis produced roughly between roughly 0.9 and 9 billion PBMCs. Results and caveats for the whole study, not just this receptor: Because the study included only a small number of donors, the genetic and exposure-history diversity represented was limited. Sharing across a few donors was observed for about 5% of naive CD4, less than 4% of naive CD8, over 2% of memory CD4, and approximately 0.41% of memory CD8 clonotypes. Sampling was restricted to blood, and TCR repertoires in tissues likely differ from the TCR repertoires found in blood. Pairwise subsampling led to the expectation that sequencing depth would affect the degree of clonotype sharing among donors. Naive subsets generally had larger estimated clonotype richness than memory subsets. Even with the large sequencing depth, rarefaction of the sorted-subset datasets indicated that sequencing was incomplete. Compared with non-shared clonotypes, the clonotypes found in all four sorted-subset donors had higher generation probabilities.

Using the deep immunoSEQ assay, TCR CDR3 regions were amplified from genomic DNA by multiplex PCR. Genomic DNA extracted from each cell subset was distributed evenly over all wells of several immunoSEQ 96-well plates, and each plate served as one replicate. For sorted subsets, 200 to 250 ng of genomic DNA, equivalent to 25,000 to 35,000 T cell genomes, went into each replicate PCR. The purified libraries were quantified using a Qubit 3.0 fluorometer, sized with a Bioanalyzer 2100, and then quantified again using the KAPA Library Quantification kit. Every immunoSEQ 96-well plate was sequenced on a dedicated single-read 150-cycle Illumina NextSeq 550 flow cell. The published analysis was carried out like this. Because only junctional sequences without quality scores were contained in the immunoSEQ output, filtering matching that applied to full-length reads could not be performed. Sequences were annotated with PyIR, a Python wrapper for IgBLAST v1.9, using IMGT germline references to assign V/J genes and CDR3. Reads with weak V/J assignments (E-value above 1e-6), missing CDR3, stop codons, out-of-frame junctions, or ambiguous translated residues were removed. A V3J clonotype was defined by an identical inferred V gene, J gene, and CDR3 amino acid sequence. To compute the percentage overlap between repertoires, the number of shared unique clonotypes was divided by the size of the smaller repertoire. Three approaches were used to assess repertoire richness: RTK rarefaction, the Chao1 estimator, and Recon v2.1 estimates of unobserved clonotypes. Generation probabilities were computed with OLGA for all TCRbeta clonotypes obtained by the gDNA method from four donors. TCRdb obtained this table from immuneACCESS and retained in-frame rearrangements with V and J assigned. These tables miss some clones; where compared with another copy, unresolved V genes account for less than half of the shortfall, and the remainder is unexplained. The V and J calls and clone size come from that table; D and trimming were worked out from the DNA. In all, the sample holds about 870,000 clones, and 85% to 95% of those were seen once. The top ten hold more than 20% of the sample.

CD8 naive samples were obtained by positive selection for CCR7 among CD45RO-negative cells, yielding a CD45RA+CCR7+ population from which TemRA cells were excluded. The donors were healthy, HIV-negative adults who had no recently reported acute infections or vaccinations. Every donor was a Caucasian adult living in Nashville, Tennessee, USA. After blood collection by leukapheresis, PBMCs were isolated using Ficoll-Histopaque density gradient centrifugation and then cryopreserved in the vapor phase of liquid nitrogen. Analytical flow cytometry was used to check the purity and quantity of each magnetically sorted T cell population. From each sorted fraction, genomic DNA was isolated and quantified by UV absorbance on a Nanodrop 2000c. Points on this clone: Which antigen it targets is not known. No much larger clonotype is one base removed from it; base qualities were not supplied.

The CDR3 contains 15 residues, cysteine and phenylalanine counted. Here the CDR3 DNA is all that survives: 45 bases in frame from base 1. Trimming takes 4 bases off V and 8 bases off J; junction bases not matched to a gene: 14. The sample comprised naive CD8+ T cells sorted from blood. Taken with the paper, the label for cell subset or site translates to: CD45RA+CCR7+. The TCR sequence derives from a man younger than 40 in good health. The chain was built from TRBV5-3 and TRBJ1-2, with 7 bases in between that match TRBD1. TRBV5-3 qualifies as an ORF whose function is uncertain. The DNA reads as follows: TGTGCCAGAAGCAGGGACAGACAACCCCCCGGCGGCTACACCTTC. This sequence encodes CARSRDRQPPGGYTF.